This T cell receptor (beta chain) came from a study of TIL therapy for anti-PD-1-resistant metastatic lung cancer (dated by TCRdb to 2020 to 2023). With regard to the full study: Before any PD-1/PD-L1 blockade was given, tumors were harvested, nivolumab was then administered, and patients who progressed went on to receive lymphodepletion, an infusion of expanded TIL, and IL-2. Among the enrolled patients, the median age was about 50 years (range about 35-85), and the median tumor PD-L1 proportion score was 4.5% to 7.5%. Most of the cohort had lung adenocarcinoma, a handful of tumors were EGFR-mutant and two were ALK-rearranged, and half of the patients were current or former smokers. A median non-synonymous tumor mutation burden of around 1.5 mutations per megabase was determined across the cohort by whole-exome sequencing. Clonotypes were tracked across tumor, expanded TIL product and serial blood samples by T cell receptor beta sequencing of tumor and peripheral blood.

TCR beta CDR3 regions were amplified from genomic DNA with the immunoSEQ v3 hsTCRB kit using bias-controlled multiplex PCR. TCR libraries were sequenced on an Illumina NextSeq 500 to approximately 2 million read pairs for survey level or 5-6 million for deep level. Concerning the study's data processing: The immunoSEQ Analyzer software assigned V, D and J genes, filtered out non-productive sequences, and reported clonality. To compare repertoires between infused TIL and blood, productive Simpson clonality was used along with the Morisita overlap index of productive TRB rearrangements. The absolute count of a clonotype in blood was estimated by multiplying the lymphocyte count by the CD3+ fraction and by the productive frequency of the clone. Sourced from immuneACCESS, this table was stored by TCRdb with only in-frame sequences that have V and J called. A share of the clones is absent; for the studies checked, an unresolved V gene accounts for under half, and the remainder has no known explanation. The V and J calls and clone size are taken from that table; D and trimming were inferred from the DNA. This sample has tens of thousands of clones in its table, and roughly 66% of those were observed once. The top ten hold around 6.3% of the sample.

Summary of the overall study and its limitations: Generalizability was limited because the cohort was highly selected, with more treatment-naive, never-smoker and oncogene-addicted patients included than is typical. The study protocol defined all tumor marker inferences as exploratory. The baseline peripheral repertoire was partially replaced by infused TIL clonotypes, which then decayed over months, and no apparent association between persistence and response was found.

This specimen's time point label, interpreted: pre-treatment sample, taken before nivolumab and TIL therapy. Adults with stage 4 NSCLC were enrolled from October 2017 to early 2020 in a dual-center phase I trial. Samples were obtained from a single-arm, open-label phase I trial in which tumor-infiltrating lymphocyte therapy with nivolumab was evaluated in advanced non-small cell lung cancer. Blood mononuclear cells were isolated from EDTA tubes by Ficoll gradient and were snap-frozen as pellets, and DNA was extracted with a Qiagen mini-prep kit. V gives up 2 bases and J gives up 3 bases, and the segment between their germline ends measures 9 bases. The germline V gene specifies SGHRS as CDR1 and YFSETQ as CDR2. From its cysteine to its phenylalanine, the CDR3 spans 14 amino acids. Only CDR3 DNA remains: 42 bases, in frame from the first base. On this clone itself: Its antigen is not yet known. No base qualities exist here, and no much larger clone lies one base off it.

The sequence was collected from a person aged 25 to 85 with non-small cell lung cancer. The sequencing here drew on blood, taken at baseline. This receptor chain uses TRBV5-1 and TRBJ2-1; TRBD2 is a possible D gene, resting on 5 matching bases. DNA sequence: TGCGCCAGCAGCTTTCGGACTCTCTACAATGAGCAGTTCTTC. This is translated as CASSFRTLYNEQFF.